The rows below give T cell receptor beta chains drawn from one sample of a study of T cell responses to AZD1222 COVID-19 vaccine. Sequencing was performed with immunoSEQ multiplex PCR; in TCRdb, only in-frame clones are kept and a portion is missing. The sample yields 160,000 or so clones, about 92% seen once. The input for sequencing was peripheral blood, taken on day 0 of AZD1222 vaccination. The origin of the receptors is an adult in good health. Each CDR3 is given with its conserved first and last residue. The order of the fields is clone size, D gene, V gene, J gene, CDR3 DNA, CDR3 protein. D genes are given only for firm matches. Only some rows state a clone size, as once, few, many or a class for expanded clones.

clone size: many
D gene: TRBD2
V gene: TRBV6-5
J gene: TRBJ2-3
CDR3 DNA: TGTGCCAGCACTAGCGGATCTGAGGTCACAGATACGCAGTATTTT
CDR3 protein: CASTSGSEVTDTQYF

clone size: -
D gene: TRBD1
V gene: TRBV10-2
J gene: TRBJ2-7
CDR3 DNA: TGCGCCAGTTCACAGGGGGCCCCCTACGAGCAGTACTTC
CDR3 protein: CASSQGAPYEQYF

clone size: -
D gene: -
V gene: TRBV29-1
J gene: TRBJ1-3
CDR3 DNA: TGCAGCGTTGAAACGGAATTCGTATATTTT
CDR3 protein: CSVETEFVYF

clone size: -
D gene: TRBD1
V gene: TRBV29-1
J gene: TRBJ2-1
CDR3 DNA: TGCAGCGTTGCAGGACAGGGGGACAATGAGCAGTTCTTC
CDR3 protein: CSVAGQGDNEQFF

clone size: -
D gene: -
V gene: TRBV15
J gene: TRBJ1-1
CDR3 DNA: TGTGCCACCAGCAGAGATCGACTCGCCGGTGGGGAGAACACTGAAGCTTTCTTT
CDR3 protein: CATSRDRLAGGENTEAFF

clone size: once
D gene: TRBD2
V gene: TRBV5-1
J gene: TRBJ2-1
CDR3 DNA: TGCGCCAGCAGCCGGACTAGCGGGAGCTACAATGAGCAGTTCTTC
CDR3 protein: CASSRTSGSYNEQFF

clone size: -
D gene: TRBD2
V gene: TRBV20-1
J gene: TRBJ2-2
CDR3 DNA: TGCAGTGCTAGTAGACCCGGGACTAGTAACACCGGGGAGCTGTTTTTT
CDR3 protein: CSASRPGTSNTGELFF

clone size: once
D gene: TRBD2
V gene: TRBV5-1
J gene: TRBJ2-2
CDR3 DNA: TGCGCCAGCCGACTAGCGGGAGACAACACCGGGGAGCTGTTTTTT
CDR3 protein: CASRLAGDNTGELFF

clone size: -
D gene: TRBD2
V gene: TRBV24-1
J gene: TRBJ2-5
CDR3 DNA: TGTGCCACCAGCCCCTTGACTAGCGGGGTTCAATGGGGAGAGACCCAGTACTTC
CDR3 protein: CATSPLTSGVQWGETQYF

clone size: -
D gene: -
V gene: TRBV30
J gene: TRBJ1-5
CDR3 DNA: TGTGCCTGGAAAGGGAATCAGCCCCAGCATTTT
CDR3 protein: CAWKGNQPQHF

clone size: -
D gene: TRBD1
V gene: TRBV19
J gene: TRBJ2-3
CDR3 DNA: TGTGCCAGCACAGGGGCAGATACGCAGTATTTT
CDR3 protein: CASTGADTQYF

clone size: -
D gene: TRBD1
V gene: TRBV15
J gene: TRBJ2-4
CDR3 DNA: TGTGCCACGGGGACAGCTAAAAACATTCAGTACTTC
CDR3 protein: CATGTAKNIQYF

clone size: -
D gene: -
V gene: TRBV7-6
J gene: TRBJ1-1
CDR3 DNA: TGTGCCAGCAGCCCCGGGCGGGGGGGTACTGAAGCTTTCTTT
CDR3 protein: CASSPGRGGTEAFF

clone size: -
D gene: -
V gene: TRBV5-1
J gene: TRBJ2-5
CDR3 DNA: TGCGCCAGCAGCTTGGATATGCAAGAGACCCAGTACTTC
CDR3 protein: CASSLDMQETQYF

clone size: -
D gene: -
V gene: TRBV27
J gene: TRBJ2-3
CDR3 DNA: TGTGCCAGCAGTTTATCTACCGGGCCAAGGGGCAGCACAGATACGCAGTATTTT
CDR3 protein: CASSLSTGPRGSTDTQYF

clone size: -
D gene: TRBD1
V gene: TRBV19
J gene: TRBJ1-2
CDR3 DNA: TGTGCCAGTAGTGTTACCCCGGGACAGGGCGCAGACGGCTACACCTTC
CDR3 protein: CASSVTPGQGADGYTF

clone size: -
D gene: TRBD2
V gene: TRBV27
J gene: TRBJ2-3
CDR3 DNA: TGTGCCAGCAGTTTATCGAAACTAGCGGGAGGTAGAGATACGCAGTATTTT
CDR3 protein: CASSLSKLAGGRDTQYF

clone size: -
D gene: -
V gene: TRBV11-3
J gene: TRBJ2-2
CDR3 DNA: TGTGCCAGCAGCCCGAACGCAGGGCCTCACACCGGGGAGCTGTTTTTT
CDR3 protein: CASSPNAGPHTGELFF

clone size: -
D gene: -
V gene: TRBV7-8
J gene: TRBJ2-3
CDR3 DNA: TGTGCCAGCAGCCCCGGACGGGAGAATACGCAGTATTTT
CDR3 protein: CASSPGRENTQYF

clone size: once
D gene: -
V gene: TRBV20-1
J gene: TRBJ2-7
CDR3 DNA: TGCAGTGCTAGTGGGGGGATCCAGCTCGACGAGCAGTACTTC
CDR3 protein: CSASGGIQLDEQYF